This note documents a single T cell receptor (beta chain) sequence. Clinical history reported by participants formed the basis on which cohorts were assigned. Cohort 3 donors were reported recovered after two negative PCRs, clearance, or symptom resolution. In the original processing: By means of reference gene primer amplification, nucleated cell counts were estimated. Here immunoSEQ multiplex PCR was the method, and the copy in TCRdb shows in-frame clones only, minus some. D and trimming were read from the DNA, whereas the V and J calls and clone size are those reported in that table. The table has a few hundred thousand clones, roughly 85% seen once. J was trimmed by 5 bases and V by 5 bases; bases with no gene match: 10. The CDR3 is 15 amino acids. Germline CDR1 reads SEHNR; CDR2 reads FQNEAQ (reference sequence). This sample was taken from a study of blood T cell repertoires in COVID-19.

Sequenced input: PBMCs or T cells enriched from blood (not recorded which). The source of this sequence is a man aged 35 to 55 who had recovered from COVID-19. J is TRBJ2-3 and V is TRBV7-9, with 7 nucleotides matching TRBD2. The DNA of the CDR3 is TGTGCCAGCAGCACCTTGGGCGGGAGTATAGATACGCAGTATTTT. It specifies CASSTLGGSIDTQYF.